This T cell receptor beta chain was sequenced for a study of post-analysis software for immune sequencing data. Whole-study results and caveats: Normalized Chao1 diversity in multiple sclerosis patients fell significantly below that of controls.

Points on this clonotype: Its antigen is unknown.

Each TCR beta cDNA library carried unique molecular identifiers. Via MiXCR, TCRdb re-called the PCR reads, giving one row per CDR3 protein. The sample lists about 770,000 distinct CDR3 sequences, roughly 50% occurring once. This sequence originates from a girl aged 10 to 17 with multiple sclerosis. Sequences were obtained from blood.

The CDR3 loop is CASSPHSAGGPEQYF. CDR3 sequence (DNA): TGTGCCAGCAGTCCCCATTCAGCGGGAGGGCCCGAGCAGTACTTC. V usage is TRBV12-3 or TRBV12-4 and J usage is TRBJ2-7; 10 nucleotides line up with TRBD2. CDR3 length: 15 amino acids. With V trimmed by 5 bases and J by 6 bases, 10 bases remained unmatched.